The 24 T cell receptor beta chains below all came from one sample that was sequenced in a study of lymphopenia after photon versus proton radiotherapy. Only in-frame clones appear in the TCRdb table, and some are missing; sequencing was by immunoSEQ multiplex PCR. The top ten clones hold less than 30% of a sample with 42,000 or so clones, around 86% of them seen once. Here the sequenced sample was peripheral blood, taken from a patient treated with proton-based radiotherapy. These receptors were collected from a woman in her seventies with pancreatic cancer.

This chain joins TRBV12-5 and TRBJ2-7; 7 nucleotides line up with TRBD1. Germline lookup yields CDR1 LGHNT and CDR2 FRNRAP. This CDR3 contains 18 residues. The V gene end was trimmed by 2 bases and the J gene end by 4 bases; junction bases not matched to a gene: 17. The chain's CDR3 is CASGLRNFPGQRSYEQYF. CDR3 DNA: TGTGCTAGTGGTTTGAGAAACTTTCCGGGACAGAGATCTTACGAGCAGTACTTC.

The chain uses TRBV6-5 and TRBJ1-1, with D unresolved. V lost 6 bases and J lost 7, with 6 bases in between. CDR1 is MNHEY, CDR2 SVGAGI, per germline. The CDR3 runs to 10 residues. CDR3 protein: CASSPVEAFF. In nucleotides, the CDR3 is TGTGCCAGCAGCCCCGTTGAAGCTTTCTTT.

Concerning this clone: Germline and junction disagree at one end, which may indicate a read error. The rearrangement uses TRBV18 and TRBJ1-2; D remains unclear. The CDR3 spans 16 residues. Per the germline V gene, CDR1 is KGHSH and CDR2 is LQKENI. The DNA for the CDR3 is TGTGCCAGCTCCCCACGGGGAGGGCGGGAACACTATGGCTACACCTTC. It encodes CASSPRGGREHYGYTF.

The chain carries TRBV28 and TRBJ2-1; 8 bases are a match to TRBD2. The CDR3 runs 16 residues. The trim removed 2 bases at V and 4 bases at J, leaving 7 bases unmatched. Germline V gene data show CDR1 as MDHEN and CDR2 as SYDVKM. The CDR3 is CASSLVLAGLYNEQFF. The CDR3 DNA reads TGTGCCAGCAGTTTAGTATTAGCGGGACTATACAATGAGCAGTTCTTC.

The chain joins TRBV11-3 to TRBJ2-6; 7 positions match TRBD1. The CDR3 extends over 17 amino acids. V shed 7 bases, J shed 4 bases, and the junction held 13 bases outside the gene matches. Germline values: CDR1 SGHNT, CDR2 YENEEA. CDR3 sequence reads: CASTSRPQGFGANVLTF. CDR3 coding DNA: TGTGCCAGCACCTCGCGTCCACAGGGGTTCGGGGCCAACGTCCTGACTTTC.

The rearrangement joins TRBV15 to TRBJ2-1, with TRBD2 identical over 7 bases. J gave up 10 bases and V 0 bases, and 3 bases lay outside the gene matches. The CDR3 covers 13 residues. Germline assignment: CDR1 LNHNV and CDR2 YYDKDF (reference sequence). The CDR3 loop is CATSRDGAGEQFF. The CDR3, as DNA: TGTGCCACCAGCAGAGATGGAGCGGGAGAGCAGTTCTTC.

The chain couples TRBV5-5 to TRBJ1-1; 8 nucleotides align to TRBD1. The CDR3 spans 16 residues. Germline lookup yields CDR1 SGHKS and CDR2 YYEKEE (reference sequence). Trimming removed 2 bases from V and 0 bases from J; junction bases left unmatched: 6. Here the CDR3 DNA reads TGTGCCAGCAGCTTCTATGACAGGGGATTGAACACTGAAGCTTTCTTT. Its protein is CASSFYDRGLNTEAFF.

The chain combines TRBV5-4 with TRBJ1-2; possibly TRBD1 for D (6 bases). Trimming removed 2 bases from V and 4 bases from J, with 12 bases in between. Germline CDR1 reads SGHNT; CDR2 reads YYREEE (reference sequence). This CDR3 is built from 14 residues. This chain's CDR3 is CASSFGGLGYGYTF. The CDR3 nucleotides read TGTGCCAGCAGCTTCGGGGGGCTGGGCTATGGCTACACCTTC.

This chain connects TRBV19 to TRBJ1-5; 7 bases match TRBD1. The V gene's germline CDR1 is LNHDA and CDR2 SQIVND (reference sequence). The length of the CDR3 is 13 residues. Unmatched junction bases numbered 7, after V lost 9 bases and J lost 5 bases. The DNA for the CDR3 is TGTGCCAGCAAGGACAGGTTTGATCAGCCCCAGCATTTT. Its translation is CASKDRFDQPQHF.

The chain is built from TRBV9 and TRBJ1-1; D ambiguous. CDR3 size: 13 residues. Deletions cut 0 bases from V and 6 bases from J, with 9 bases between. Germline lookup yields CDR1 SGDLS and CDR2 YYNGEE. CDR3 DNA sequence: TGTGCCAGCAGCGTAGTTTCAGGCTCTGAAGCTTTCTTT. This encodes CASSVVSGSEAFF.

This clone turned up a few times. The V and J genes are TRBV11-2 and TRBJ2-2; 9 bases fit TRBD2. This CDR3 is 16 amino acids long. J lost 0 bases, V lost 8 bases, and 7 bases had no gene match. Looked up from germline, CDR1 is SGHAT and CDR2 is FQNNGV. CDR3 DNA: TGTGCCAGCCACCTAGCGGGAAAAGCGAACACCGGGGAGCTGTTTTTT. Translation gives CASHLAGKANTGELFF.

This rearrangement joins TRBV18 to TRBJ2-7, with D possibly matching TRBD2 (5 bases). With 5 bases removed from V and 3 bases from J, the gap between germline ends came to 11 bases. The CDR3 contains 13 residues. Germline values: CDR1 KGHSH, CDR2 LQKENI. The CDR3 nucleotides read TGTGCCAGCTCATCGGGAAACAGCTACGAGCAGTACTTC. Amino acid sequence: CASSSGNSYEQYF.

V is TRBV19 and J is TRBJ2-3; D is unresolved. The CDR3 loop spans 15 amino acids. Per the germline V gene, CDR1 is LNHDA and CDR2 is SQIVND (reference sequence). Trimming took 3 bases from V and 1 from J, leaving 11 bases between them. CDR3 in DNA: TGTGCCAGTAGTATGCGGCTACTCGGCACAGATACGCAGTATTTT. Protein sequence: CASSMRLLGTDTQYF.

V is TRBV27 and J is TRBJ2-1; 10 bases are shared with TRBD1. The CDR3 is made up of 14 amino acids. The germline gives CDR1 MNHEY, CDR2 SMNVEV (reference sequence). The J segment lost 9 bases and the V segment lost 6 bases, leaving 8 bases of the junction unmatched. The CDR3 loop is CASRPGQGLGEQFF. The CDR3 region has the DNA TGTGCCAGCAGGCCGGGACAGGGGCTAGGTGAGCAGTTCTTC.

The DNA for the CDR3 is TGCGCCAGCAGCCAAGAATTTTTGCTCTCCTACAATGAGCAGTTCTTC. Translating it yields CASSQEFLLSYNEQFF. The chain recombines TRBV4-3 with TRBJ2-1; D not resolved. The CDR3 contains 16 residues. V shed 0 bases and J shed 0 bases, with 9 bases lying between them. The germline V gene has CDR1 LGHNA and CDR2 YSLEER.

The chain joins TRBV6-1 to TRBJ1-2; D unclear. Germline V lookup: CDR1 MNHNS, CDR2 SASEGT. Trimming removed 3 bases from V and 4 bases from J, with 3 bases in between. The CDR3 has 11 residues. The chain's CDR3 is CASSDSYGYTF. In DNA form, the CDR3 reads TGTGCCAGCAGTGACAGCTATGGCTACACCTTC.

The chain recombines TRBV29-1 with TRBJ2-7, with 11 bases that match TRBD2. The CDR3 sequence is 16 residues long. Per the germline V gene, CDR1 is SQVTM and CDR2 is ANQGSEA. J lost 4 bases, V lost 2 bases, and 10 bases had no gene match. CDR3 DNA sequence: TGCAGCGTTGAAATGGGGTCTAGCGGGAGGCTTTACGAGCAGTACTTC. It codes for CSVEMGSSGRLYEQYF.

This chain joins TRBV27 and TRBJ2-1; no clear D gene. This CDR3 comprises 13 residues. Germline loops: CDR1 MNHEY, CDR2 SMNVEV (reference sequence). V was pared by 2 bases and J by 12 bases, with 14 bases between. CDR3 nucleotide sequence: TGTGCCAGCAGTTTACAATGGTCGATGGGGCAGTTCTTC. Translated, it gives CASSLQWSMGQFF.

For the CDR3, the DNA is TGTGCCAGCAGCTCGGGGGGACTAGCGGGAGAAGAGACCCAGTACTTC. As protein: CASSSGGLAGEETQYF. The rearrangement joins TRBV11-3 to TRBJ2-5, with TRBD2 matching over 14 bases. Germline CDR1 and CDR2: SGHNT and YENEEA. With 4 bases clipped from V and 3 bases from J, the junction kept 4 bases outside the gene matches. The CDR3 runs 16 residues.

V gene TRBV28 combines with J gene TRBJ2-3; the D gene is possibly TRBD2 (7 bases). This CDR3 comprises 13 residues. Germline CDR1 is MDHEN and CDR2 is SYDVKM. V was trimmed by 8 bases and J by 2 bases, leaving 11 bases between them. The CDR3 sequence: CASFGGPTDTQYF. The CDR3 DNA sequence: TGTGCCAGCTTCGGGGGGCCCACAGATACGCAGTATTTT.

The chain employs TRBV7-2 and TRBJ1-4, with TRBD1 identical over 12 bases. Germline-derived CDR1 and CDR2 are SGHTA and FQGNSA. Trimming at V came to 4 bases and at J to 2 bases, leaving 2 bases not matched to a gene. The CDR3 extends over 16 amino acids. The CDR3 sequence is CASSSGQGATNEKLFF. Here the CDR3 DNA reads TGTGCCAGCAGCTCGGGACAGGGGGCGACTAATGAAAAACTGTTTTTT.

This clone turned up a few times. The chain links TRBV25-1 to TRBJ2-7, with 7 bases aligning to TRBD2. There are 15 residues in the CDR3. V gave up 7 bases and J gave up 1 base; unmatched junction bases: 10. The germline V gene has CDR1 MGHDK and CDR2 SYGVNS. This chain's CDR3 is CASTPPYSGSYEQYF. The DNA of the CDR3 is TGTGCCAGCACGCCGCCGTATAGCGGGTCCTACGAGCAGTACTTC.

The chain combines TRBV4-1 with TRBJ2-2, with D perhaps assigned TRBD1 or TRBD2 (5 bases each). CDR3 length: 15 residues. V shed 2 bases and J shed 4 bases, with 11 bases lying between them. In germline, CDR1 is MGHRA, CDR2 YSYEKL. CDR3 protein: CASSQPRESTGELFF. CDR3 in DNA: TGCGCCAGCAGCCAACCCAGGGAGAGCACCGGGGAGCTGTTTTTT.

This clone appeared once. The rearrangement joins TRBV10-3 to TRBJ1-1; 9 bases map to TRBD1. Looked up from germline, CDR1 is ENHRY and CDR2 is SYGVKD. The CDR3 extends over 15 amino acids. Trimming cost V 2 bases and J 4 bases; bases outside gene matches: 5. CDR3 sequence: CAISEVQGASTEAFF. As DNA, the CDR3 is TGTGCCATCAGTGAGGTACAGGGGGCAAGCACTGAAGCTTTCTTT.